These T cell receptor beta chains were read from a single sample in a study of preoperative IRX-2 immunotherapy in early breast cancer. The data were produced by immunoSEQ multiplex PCR, yet TCRdb's version contains in-frame clones alone and is incomplete. The table shows more than 20,000 clones, with 75% to 85% occurring only once. Material: lymph node tissue, obtained after IRX-2 immunotherapy. The receptors shown here come from a human donor with breast cancer. Each CDR3 is given without its conserved first and last residue. The order of the fields is V gene, J gene, CDR3 protein.

>TRBV30|TRBJ1-4
AWAQGRGEKLF
>TRBV27|TRBJ1-1
ASIPSRGWTEAF
>TRBV19|TRBJ1-4
ASSGGTENEKLF
>TRBV6-7|TRBJ1-5
ASSERSHGSNQPQH
>TRBV18|TRBJ1-4
ASSPGTGDEKLF
>TRBV19|TRBJ1-2
ASSMRTEYGYT
>TRBV6-8|TRBJ1-1
ASSALTADYTEAF
>TRBV5-1|TRBJ2-3
ASSQYTGSTDTQY
>TRBV2|TRBJ1-5
ASSEALQGSQPQH
>TRBV19|TRBJ2-3
ASSQGMGTDTQY
>TRBV16|TRBJ2-3
ASSSGGADTQY
>TRBV30|TRBJ2-1
AYLAGDNNEQF
>TRBV15|TRBJ2-3
ATSRDRGTDTQY
>TRBV11-3|TRBJ2-2
ASSFWGVNTGELF
>TRBV23-1|TRBJ1-3
ASSRTRSSGNTIY
>TRBV28|TRBJ1-6
ASSFVQGGSPLH
>TRBV6-8|TRBJ1-3
ASFGTGPTGNTIY
>TRBV11-3|TRBJ1-4
ASRGTGRGEKLF
>TRBV15|TRBJ2-1
ATSRELVYNEQF
>TRBV22-1|TRBJ1-6
ASRDRGLGNSPLH
>TRBV6-8|TRBJ1-1
ASTPFGREGTEAF
>TRBV14|TRBJ1-2
ASSQASADYGYT
>TRBV6-9|TRBJ1-2
ASSETGTGGNGYT
>TRBV11-3|TRBJ2-1
ASRGDRESYNEQF
>TRBV28|TRBJ1-4
ASSHKMMGRANEKLF
>TRBV19|TRBJ2-2
ASSSPGRNTGELF
>TRBV15|TRBJ2-4
ATSRDFAISGPEGF
>TRBV19|TRBJ1-1
ASSIRESAEAF
>TRBV30|TRBJ2-3
AWSVSVYTQY